The 15 T cell receptor beta chains in this list originate from one sample, sequenced in a study of T cell repertoires in cytomegalovirus infection. These receptors' targets are unknown. TCRdb re-analysed the reads in MiXCR, keeping a single row per CDR3 protein. In the table there are approximately 990,000 distinct CDR3 sequences, around 31% of which are singletons. Material: cultured CD8+ T cells from PBMCs, obtained from culture after CMV antigen stimulation. The receptors were gathered from a human donor in good health (CMV status not recorded). Some clones in this sample may be carry-over from other donors' samples.

CDR3 coding DNA: TGTGCCAGCAGCCCCATTGACCTGGGTGAGCAGTTCTTC. It is translated as CASSPIDLGEQFF. This sequence joins TRBV7-2 and TRBJ2-1; D is unclear. The germline V gene encodes CDR1 SGHTA and CDR2 FQGNSA. This CDR3 is built from 13 residues. V gave up 5 bases and J gave up 9 bases, with 14 bases separating them.

This clonotype has a handful of counts. V usage is TRBV10-3 and J usage is TRBJ1-5; D perhaps matches TRBD1 (5 bases). Deletions cut 2 bases from V and 7 bases from J, with 12 bases between. CDR1 is ENHRY and CDR2 is SYGVKD in the germline V gene. The CDR3 is 14 amino acids. CDR3 loop: CAISEGGEGQPQHF. Written as DNA, the CDR3 is TGTGCCATCAGTGAGGGAGGGGAAGGACAGCCCCAGCATTTT.

There are a few counts of this clonotype. The V and J genes are TRBV27 and TRBJ2-1; possible D gene TRBD2, 5 bases. Germline V gene lookup returns CDR1 MNHEY and CDR2 SMNVEV (reference sequence). This CDR3 is built from 18 residues. V was pared by 3 bases and J by 0 bases, with 18 bases between. The CDR3 region is CASSFWLAHSSSYNEQFF. DNA of the CDR3: TGTGCCAGCAGTTTTTGGCTAGCTCATTCAAGCTCCTACAATGAGCAGTTCTTC.

V gene TRBV10-3 combines with J gene TRBJ2-1; 12 bases are shared with TRBD2. The CDR3 spans 16 residues. The V gene end was trimmed by 4 bases and the J gene end by 5 bases; junction bases not matched to a gene: 6. Germline V gives CDR1 ENHRY, CDR2 SYGVKD. The CDR3 here is CAISGSPSGGDNEQFF. The CDR3 DNA reads as TGTGCCATCAGTGGATCTCCTAGCGGGGGGGACAATGAGCAGTTCTTC.

In regard to this clonotype: The junction does not match germline at one end; this may be a read error. The chain is built from TRBV11-2 and TRBJ1-6; no firm D call. CDR3 length: 16 residues. Germline V CDR1 and CDR2: SGHAT, FQNNGV. The CDR3 nucleotides read TGTGCCAGCAGCTTAGATCAGTACCCCTATAATTCATCCCTCCACTTT. Its protein is CASSLDQYPYNSSLHF.

V and J are TRBV18 and TRBJ2-3; 8 bases map to TRBD1. The CDR3 has 16 amino acids. Germline lookup yields CDR1 KGHSH and CDR2 LQKENI. The V segment lost 4 bases and the J segment 5 bases; nucleotides outside the gene matches: 11. CDR3 DNA sequence: TGTGCCAGCTCACTACGGGACAGGAGGGCCGTAGATACGCAGTATTTT. It is translated as CASSLRDRRAVDTQYF.

The rearrangement joins TRBV24-1 to TRBJ2-3; the match to TRBD2 covers 8 bases. This CDR3 region has 18 residues. The trim removed 0 bases at V and 0 bases at J, leaving 7 bases unmatched. CDR1 KGHDR and CDR2 SFDVKD come from the germline V gene. In DNA, the CDR3 is TGTGCCACCAGTGATTTGGGACGGGGGGGACTCAGCACAGATACGCAGTATTTT. This gives the protein CATSDLGRGGLSTDTQYF.

This clonotype occurred many times. This rearrangement joins TRBV7-8 to TRBJ2-4; TRBD1 or TRBD2 may be the D gene (5 bases each). The germline CDR1 and CDR2 sequences are SGHVS and FQNEAQ. V was pared by 5 bases and J by 2 bases, with 13 bases between. The CDR3 contains 15 residues. The CDR3 loop is CASSHLGTTKNIQYF. The CDR3 DNA reads as TGTGCCAGCAGCCATCTCGGGACGACCAAAAACATTCAGTACTTC.

Turning to this clonotype: A clone one base away is much larger, so this may be a read error. The chain has TRBV28 and TRBJ1-5; no definite D call. Germline V gene sequence: CDR1 MDHEN, CDR2 SYDVKM. This CDR3 spans 16 amino acids. Trimming took off 7 bases at V and 3 bases at J, with 19 bases between the two ends. The CDR3 DNA follows: TGTGCCAGCACCTTGTCAATGGAGGTCCACAATCAGCCCCAGCATTTT. This sequence encodes CASTLSMEVHNQPQHF.

In its sample, this clonotype was seen a few times. The CDR3 here is CASSPYPGTSGGRVGYNEQFF. CDR3 sequence (DNA): TGTGCCAGCAGCCCATATCCCGGGACTAGCGGGGGCAGGGTGGGGTACAATGAGCAGTTCTTC. The rearrangement joins TRBV7-6 to TRBJ2-1; 14 nucleotides agree with TRBD2. Trimming cost V 5 bases and J 4 bases; bases outside gene matches: 19. The CDR3 is made up of 21 amino acids. Germline V gene sequence: CDR1 SGHVS, CDR2 FNYEAQ.

The genes are TRBV6-1 and TRBJ2-5; perhaps TRBD1 as D (5 bases). The CDR3 is 15 residues long. CDR1 is MNHNS and CDR2 is SASEGT in the germline V gene. V dropped 1 base and J dropped 4 bases, with 13 bases sitting between them. The CDR3, as DNA: TGTGCCAGCAGTGAAGGGACAACGGTGGGAGAGACCCAGTACTTC. Residues: CASSEGTTVGETQYF.

The V call is TRBV27, the J call TRBJ2-3; 8 bases fit TRBD2. Germline V lookup: CDR1 MNHEY, CDR2 SMNVEV (reference sequence). J gave up 1 base and V 7 bases, and 16 bases lay outside the gene matches. The CDR3 extends over 18 amino acids. CDR3 bases: TGTGCCAGCACTCTCAACGGGGGGGGCCTCGCTCGCACAGATACGCAGTATTTT. Amino acids: CASTLNGGGLARTDTQYF.

J is TRBJ2-5 and V is TRBV28, with 7 bases lining up with TRBD1. Looked up from germline, CDR1 is MDHEN and CDR2 is SYDVKM. V lost 5 bases to trimming and J lost 5 bases; unmatched junction nucleotides: 11. The CDR3 runs to 15 residues. CDR3 sequence (DNA): TGTGCCAGCAGTCCGTCGACAGGGAGCTTGGAGACCCAGTACTTC. Translating it yields CASSPSTGSLETQYF.

V is TRBV12-3 or TRBV12-4 and J is TRBJ2-1; D is perhaps TRBD1 or TRBD2 (5 bases each). This CDR3 region has 13 residues. V was shortened by 4 bases and J by 8 bases, with 12 bases between the two germline ends. The CDR3: CASSYLGVYEQFF. DNA of the CDR3: TGTGCCAGCAGTTATTTGGGGGTCTATGAGCAGTTCTTC.

The genes are TRBV20-1 and TRBJ2-7; D ambiguous. Trimming removed 5 bases at V and 4 bases at J, with 9 bases between. Per the germline V gene, CDR1 is DFQATT and CDR2 is SNEGSKA (reference sequence). The CDR3 runs to 11 residues. CDR3 nucleotides: TGCAGTGCTGATGGGCCTTACGAGCAGTACTTC. This gives the protein CSADGPYEQYF.